This section outlines one T cell receptor beta chain sequence together with its context. As yet, its antigen is unknown. The source of the sample is a study of shared clonotypes between healthy human individuals. The study, taken as a whole, reports: Compared with clonotypes that all four donors shared, non-shared clonotypes had lower generation probabilities. Clonotypes that were shared across a handful of donors made up 4% to 6% of naive CD4 clonotypes. Rarefaction indicated that sorted-subset sequencing remained incomplete although depth was large.

The CD4+ fraction was divided into a CD45RA+ naive subset and a CD45RA-negative memory subset. Sequenced by immunoSEQ multiplex PCR; TCRdb stores in-frame clones only, minus some. This table holds 2 million to 2.5 million clones, around 95% found once. The sample comprised naive CD4+ T cells sorted from blood. Documented subset: CD45RA+ positively selected. The clonotype comes from a man between 18 and 35 years old in good health.

The CDR3 sequence is CASSVLGQGAGRETQYF. The CDR3 DNA sequence: TGTGCCAGCAGCGTATTGGGACAGGGGGCCGGTAGGGAGACCCAGTACTTC. The chain combines TRBV9 with TRBJ2-5; 12 positions agree with TRBD1. V shed 1 base, J shed 5 bases, and the junction held 9 bases outside the gene matches. This CDR3 is 17 amino acids long. CDR1 is SGDLS, CDR2 YYNGEE, per germline.